The sequence of this TCR beta chain was determined in a study of blood T cell repertoires in COVID-19 (dated by TCRdb to the early 2020s). General notes on the study: The collaborator samples originated in the United States, Italy and Spain and spanned the acute and convalescent phases of COVID-19. The repertoires were made available in a free public database intended to serve as a resource for research on the immune response to SARS-CoV-2. The dataset comprised deeply sampled blood TCRbeta repertoires from subjects exposed to, actively infected with, or recovered from COVID-19. The material from the prospective study consisted of cDNA or gDNA derived from T cells, B-cell-depleted T cells, or PBMCs. A de-identified subject ID, COVID-19 status, age in years and sex were almost always included in the sample metadata. Where available, HLA class I and class II types were obtained from metadata supplied by the sample provider rather than from assay-based typing. The samples were drawn from the first 160 participants of the ongoing ImmuneRACE study and from 1,254 subjects provided by 6 global collaborators.

Each collaborating institution followed its own protocols to collect whole blood in K2EDTA tubes. For TCRbeta analysis, collaborators shipped samples as frozen whole blood, isolated PBMCs, or DNA extracted from either of those sample types. According to the germline V gene, CDR1 reads SGHTA and CDR2 reads FQGNSA. From cysteine to phenylalanine, the CDR3 is 15 amino acids long. CDR3 DNA is the only sequence kept; it has 45 bases, read in frame from the first base. At the junction V is shortened by 6 bases and J by 2 bases; bases outside the gene matches: 5. In its sample, this clone was seen once. Its target antigen remains unknown. The input lacks base qualities; no much larger clone sits a single base away. TCRbeta CDR3 regions were amplified from genomic DNA by means of the immunoSEQ Assay, a bias-controlled multiplex PCR. For the original study's pipeline: Nucleated cell counts per sample were estimated from amplification of reference gene primers within the assay. Sequence reads were collapsed and filtered to measure the absolute abundance of every unique TCRbeta CDR3 rearrangement. For each sample, productive Simpson clonality was calculated by taking the square root of Simpson's diversity index across productive rearrangements. TCRdb mirrors the immuneACCESS table, restricted to in-frame sequences. Some clones are absent from its copies; in checked studies, under half trace to an unresolved V gene, and the reason for the others is unknown. V and J calls and clone size are copied from that table; D and trimming were computed from the DNA. Counted in this sample were more than 85,000 clones; 87% of them appeared once. The ten largest account for approximately 5% of the sample.

Results and caveats for the whole study, not just this receptor: The quantity of clinical and demographic metadata differed by source and by participant and was supplied without curation.

This receptor was identified in a man between 70 and 80 years old with acute or convalescent COVID-19. Sequenced: peripheral blood. The chain was built from TRBV7-2 and TRBJ2-3; 10 of the junction bases match TRBD1. The CDR3 corresponds to CASSDDRGHTDTQYF. The sequenced DNA: TGTGCCAGCAGTGACGACAGGGGGCACACAGATACGCAGTATTTT.